The present T cell receptor beta chain was sequenced within a study of T cell responses to AZD1222 COVID-19 vaccine. To note about this clone: Its antigen is still unknown.

Study-level findings and limits: The study reported that nearly half of spike-specific TCRs target unmutated variant regions. Spike-specific TCR breadth rose after two AZD1222 doses, and depth rose as well.

Repertoires were generated with immunoSEQ multiplex PCR, while TCRdb's copy carries only in-frame clones and drops some. The sample has about 96,000 clones, roughly 87% seen once. The TCR was taken from an adult in good health. Material: peripheral blood, obtained on day 0 of AZD1222 vaccination.

The CDR3 protein is CASSQKAVMNTEAFF. CDR3 in DNA: TGTGCCAGCAGTCAAAAGGCAGTTATGAACACTGAAGCTTTCTTT. The V call is TRBV6-5, the J call TRBJ1-1; D is ambiguous. Germline CDR1 MNHEY, CDR2 SVGAGI. V lost 5 bases, J lost 0 bases, and 13 bases lay in between. The CDR3 extends over 15 amino acids.